The clone carrying this T cell receptor (beta chain) has only one observation. Trimming cost V 3 bases and J 2 bases, with 14 bases left between them. Germline V CDR1 and CDR2: LNHDA, SQIVND (reference sequence). The CDR3 loop spans 15 amino acids. The data were produced by immunoSEQ multiplex PCR, yet TCRdb's version contains in-frame clones alone and is incomplete. In the table there are about 48,000 clones, approximately 88% of which are singletons. This entry comes from a study of T cell changes during pregnancy in multiple sclerosis. The sequencing used CD4+ T cells from peripheral blood mononuclear cells, collected in the second trimester of pregnancy. This sequence joins TRBV19 and TRBJ2-7; D is perhaps TRBD2 (5 bases). The TCR originated in a female donor with multiple sclerosis, enrolled in a pregnancy study. Written as DNA, the CDR3 is TGTGCCAGTAGTATCGGGGTGACATCTACCTACGAGCAGTACTTC. This translates into CASSIGVTSTYEQYF.